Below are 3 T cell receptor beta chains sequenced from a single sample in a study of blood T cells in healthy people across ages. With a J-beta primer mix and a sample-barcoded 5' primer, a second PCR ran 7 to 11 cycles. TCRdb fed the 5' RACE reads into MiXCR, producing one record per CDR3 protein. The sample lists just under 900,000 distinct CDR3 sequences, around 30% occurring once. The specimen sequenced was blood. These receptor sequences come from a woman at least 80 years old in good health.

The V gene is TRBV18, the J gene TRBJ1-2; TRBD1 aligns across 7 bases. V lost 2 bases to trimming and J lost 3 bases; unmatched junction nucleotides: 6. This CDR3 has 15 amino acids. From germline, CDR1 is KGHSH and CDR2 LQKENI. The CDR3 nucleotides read TGTGCCAGCTCACCAAGGAGGGGGCTAGACTATGGCTACACCTTC. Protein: CASSPRRGLDYGYTF.

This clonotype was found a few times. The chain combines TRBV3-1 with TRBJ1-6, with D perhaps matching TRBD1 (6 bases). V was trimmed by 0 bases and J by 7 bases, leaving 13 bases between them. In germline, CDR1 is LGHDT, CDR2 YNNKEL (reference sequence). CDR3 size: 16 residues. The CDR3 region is CASSQDTGAKNSPLHF. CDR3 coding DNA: TGTGCCAGCAGCCAAGATACGGGGGCTAAGAATTCACCCCTCCACTTT.

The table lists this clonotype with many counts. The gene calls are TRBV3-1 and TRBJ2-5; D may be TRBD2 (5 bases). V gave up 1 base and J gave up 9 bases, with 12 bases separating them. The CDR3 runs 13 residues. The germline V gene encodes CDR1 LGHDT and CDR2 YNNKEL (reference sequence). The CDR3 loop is CASSQATDSSQYF. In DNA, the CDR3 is TGTGCCAGCAGCCAAGCTACGGACTCCTCCCAGTACTTC.